This T cell receptor (beta chain) was captured by sequencing in a study of beta chain features in type 1 diabetes. Whole-study findings and limits: Insertions were fewer and deletions more numerous at VDJ junctions in type 1 diabetes patients. Type 1 diabetes patients had moderately but significantly shorter TCRB CDR3s in all four CD4+ subsets.

The isolated RNA, all of it, was reverse transcribed, so expressed TCRB transcripts were what got sequenced. Measured with immunoSEQ multiplex PCR; TCRdb has only the in-frame clones, and not every one. This sample has about 740,000 clones, with roughly 13% found just once. Comments on this clone: Its antigen is not known.

This CDR3 spans 15 amino acids. After removal of 4 bases from V and 0 bases from J, the junction contained 5 bases not matched to a gene. Germline V lookup: CDR1 MNHEY, CDR2 SVGAGI. Specimen: naive CD4+ T cells from blood. The sequence derives from a young man with type 1 diabetes. The genes are TRBV6-5 and TRBJ2-7, with 8 bases that match TRBD1. Written as DNA, the CDR3 is TGTGCCAGCAGTTCCCCTACAGGGGGCTCCTACGAGCAGTACTTC. It is translated as CASSSPTGGSYEQYF.